This TCR beta chain was identified during a study of T cells in localized non-small cell lung cancer. This clone turned up a few times. Antigen specificity is unknown. The assay was immunoSEQ multiplex PCR, and TCRdb's table has in-frame clones only and misses some. Seen here are tens of thousands of clones, over 75% observed once, and the top ten hold around 4%. Overall study results and limits: Adjacent lung was found to contain a median approximately 60 of the top 100 tumor clones.

The sample here was peripheral blood, taken before any cancer treatment. This sequence was found in a male donor aged 60 or over with stage III lung adenocarcinoma.

In nucleotides, the CDR3 is TGTGCCAGCAGTGAAGCTCACAGCAATCAGCCCCAGCATTTT. Its protein product is CASSEAHSNQPQHF. This rearrangement joins TRBV2 to TRBJ1-5; the D is unclear. Germline CDR1 SNHLY, CDR2 FYNNEI. Trimming stripped 0 bases from V and 1 base from J, with 4 bases between. The CDR3 consists of 14 residues.